One sample yielded the 23 T cell receptor beta chains listed below, sequenced in a study of CD8+CD57+ T cells in acquired aplastic anemia. Genomic DNA, serving as template, underwent TCR beta VDJ and CDR3 profiling. TCRdb itself ran the reads through MiXCR, one entry per CDR3 protein. Of about 210,000 distinct CDR3 sequences in the sample, 34% were seen once. What was sequenced was sorted CD4+, CD8+, or CD8+CD57+ T cells (not recorded which) from PBMCs. Receptors originate from a human donor in good health, serving as a control.

A note on this clonotype: A much more abundant neighbour one base away suggests this may be a read error. J is TRBJ1-1 and V is TRBV7-9; possibly TRBD1 for D (6 bases). This CDR3 comprises 15 residues. CDR1 is SEHNR and CDR2 is FQNEAQ in the germline V gene (reference sequence). V gave up 1 base and J gave up 3 bases, with 12 bases separating them. CDR3 in amino acids: CASSLGGRQDTEAFF. CDR3 bases: TGTGCCAGCAGCTTAGGGGGTCGACAGGACACTGAAGCTTTCTTT.

CDR3: CAISEPQHF. The CDR3 nucleotides read TGTGCCATCAGTGAGCCCCAGCATTTT. The chain recombines TRBV10-3 with TRBJ1-5; D not resolved. V was trimmed by 2 bases and J by 10 bases, leaving 0 bases between them. CDR1 and CDR2 from the germline V gene are ENHRY and SYGVKD. This CDR3 region has 9 residues.

The V gene is TRBV2, the J gene TRBJ1-2, with 8 nucleotides matching TRBD1. This CDR3 has 16 amino acids. Looked up from germline, CDR1 is SNHLY and CDR2 is FYNNEI. J lost 4 bases, V lost 8 bases, and 15 bases had no gene match. The CDR3 here is CASFDRQGAVSYGYTF. The CDR3 region has the DNA TGTGCCAGCTTTGACCGCCAGGGGGCGGTAAGCTATGGCTACACCTTC.

Note on this clonotype: Since a much larger clone is just one base distant, this may be a read error. The final CDR3 position lacks the conserved phenylalanine or tryptophan, pointing to a likely read error. J is TRBJ2-5 and V is TRBV7-7, with 9 bases identical to TRBD1. Germline values: CDR1 SSHAT, CDR2 FNYEAQ (reference sequence). This CDR3 contains 17 residues. The ends lost 3 bases at V and 3 bases at J; junction bases unmatched: 11. In DNA form, the CDR3 reads TGTGCCAGCAGCTTGGTGTTGGGGACAGGGAGAGAAGAGACCCAGTACCTC. It specifies CASSLVLGTGREETQYL.

The chain is built from TRBV3-1 and TRBJ1-1, with unresolved D. CDR3 length: 14 amino acids. V dropped 4 bases and J dropped 4 bases, with 13 bases sitting between them. Per the germline V gene, CDR1 is LGHDT and CDR2 is YNNKEL (reference sequence). CDR3 sequence (DNA): TGTGCCAGCAGCCTACACGGCCCAGGCACTGAAGCTTTCTTT. As protein: CASSLHGPGTEAFF.

Ten or more counts support this clonotype. This chain connects TRBV5-1 to TRBJ2-3; 10 positions agree with TRBD2. Losses at the gene ends were 7 bases for V and 1 base for J; bases not matched to a gene: 0. Looked up from germline, CDR1 is SGHRS and CDR2 is YFSETQ. This CDR3 spans 13 amino acids. The CDR3: CASGTSGTDTQYF. Here the CDR3 DNA reads TGCGCCAGCGGGACTAGCGGCACAGATACGCAGTATTTT.

The chain joins TRBV5-1 to TRBJ2-1; maybe TRBD2 (6 bases). Germline CDR1 SGHRS, CDR2 YFSETQ. Trimming removed 3 bases at V and 0 bases at J, with 16 bases between. This CDR3 has 17 amino acids. For the CDR3, the DNA is TGCGCCAGCAGCTCCGGGTCTAGCGTGAGCTCCTACAATGAGCAGTTCTTC. It specifies CASSSGSSVSSYNEQFF.

The rearrangement uses TRBV20-1 and TRBJ1-5; possible D gene TRBD1, 5 bases. V lost 6 bases and J 0 bases, leaving 9 bases between the germline ends. Germline V gene lookup returns CDR1 DFQATT and CDR2 SNEGSKA (reference sequence). This CDR3 has 13 amino acids. CDR3 DNA: TGCAGTGCCCAAAGGGGTAGCAATCAGCCCCAGCATTTT. Amino acids: CSAQRGSNQPQHF.

In the case of this clonotype: The junction differs from germline at one of its ends, possibly a read error. Here the CDR3 reads CASSDGLNSYNERFF. In DNA form, the CDR3 reads TGCGCCAGCAGCGACGGCTTAAACTCCTACAATGAGCGGTTCTTC. V is TRBV2 and J is TRBJ2-1, with D unclear. The CDR3 has 15 amino acids. CDR1 and CDR2 from the germline V gene are SNHLY and FYNNEI. The full variable domain, its missing parts supplied by reference TRBV2 and TRBJ2-1, is EPEVTQTPSHQVTQMGQEVILRCVPISNHLYFYWYRQILGQKVEFLVSFYNNEISEKSEIFDDQFSVERPDGSNFTLKIRSTKLEDSAMYFCASSDGLNSYNERFFGPGTRLTVL.

The rearrangement uses TRBV6-1 and TRBJ2-1; D gene uncertain. The V end was cut by 9 bases, the J end by 4 bases, with 7 bases between. Germline CDR1 is MNHNS and CDR2 is SASEGT. The CDR3 spans 11 residues. The CDR3 here is CASKGYNEQFF. The CDR3 nucleotides read TGTGCCAGTAAGGGATACAATGAGCAGTTCTTC.

This clonotype was counted a few times. The V and J genes are TRBV19 and TRBJ1-5; possibly TRBD1 for D (5 bases). There are 17 residues in the CDR3. Germline V lookup: CDR1 LNHDA, CDR2 SQIVND (reference sequence). Trimming stripped 1 base from V and 2 bases from J, with 15 bases between. The CDR3 bases are TGTGCCAGTAGTATAGTGAGGGGACTGAGAGGCAATCAGCCCCAGCATTTT. The encoded protein is CASSIVRGLRGNQPQHF.

This clonotype has a handful of counts. Sequence at one end of the junction differs from germline and may be a read error. The chain employs TRBV13 and TRBJ2-3; no firm D call. The CDR3 extends over 13 amino acids. Germline V CDR1 and CDR2: PRHDT, FYEKMQ (reference sequence). For the CDR3, the DNA is TGTGCCAGCAGCTTACCGCGCACAGATATGCAGTATTTT. This translates into CASSLPRTDMQYF.

This clonotype was recorded at least ten times. The CDR3 reads CSVARTSGGNEQYF. The DNA of the CDR3 is TGCAGCGTTGCAAGGACTAGCGGGGGAAACGAGCAGTACTTC. The genes are TRBV29-1 and TRBJ2-7, with 13 bases lining up with TRBD2. V dropped 4 bases and J dropped 5; count of bases not matched to a gene: 5. The CDR3 totals 14 residues. Germline loops: CDR1 SQVTM, CDR2 ANQGSEA.

The CDR3 reads CASSQEAGNEQFF. CDR3 nucleotides: TGCGCCAGCAGCCAAGAAGCAGGCAATGAGCAGTTCTTC. This chain uses TRBV4-1 with TRBJ2-1; D uncertain. There are 13 residues in the CDR3. The germline V and J ends were trimmed by 0 bases and 6 bases, with 6 bases remaining between them. Germline values: CDR1 MGHRA, CDR2 YSYEKL.

This clonotype was found many times. This chain links TRBV5-1 with TRBJ2-1; D is unclear. Trimming removed 0 bases from V and 7 bases from J, with 17 bases in between. The germline V gene encodes CDR1 SGHRS and CDR2 YFSETQ. The CDR3 contains 16 residues. CDR3 loop: CASSLVGVGGWNEQFF. Written as DNA, the CDR3 is TGCGCCAGCAGCTTGGTGGGCGTTGGTGGGTGGAATGAGCAGTTCTTC.

There are many counts of this clonotype. The V gene is TRBV29-1, the J gene TRBJ2-1, with D uncertain. Germline V gene lookup returns CDR1 SQVTM and CDR2 ANQGSEA. Trimming cost V 4 bases and J 0 bases, with 7 bases left between them. The CDR3 sequence is 13 residues long. The CDR3, as DNA: TGCAGCGTTGTAGAGAGCTCCTACAATGAGCAGTTCTTC. Protein sequence: CSVVESSYNEQFF.

This clonotype occurred a few times. A read error may be the cause here, since a much bigger clone is one base away. This rearrangement joins TRBV10-1 to TRBJ1-3; D gene ambiguous. This CDR3 region has 13 residues. CDR1 is WNHNN and CDR2 is SYGVQD in the germline V gene (reference sequence). In DNA, the CDR3 is TGCGCCAGCAGCGGGAACTCTGGAAACGCCATATATTTT. Translating gives CASSGNSGNAIYF.

The rearrangement joins TRBV9 to TRBJ1-4, with D uncertain. V was clipped by 4 bases and J by 0 bases, with 10 bases between them. The CDR3 runs to 15 residues. Germline V gene lookup returns CDR1 SGDLS and CDR2 YYNGEE. The CDR3 DNA reads TGTGCCAGCAGCCCCCAAGTTGCAACTAATGAAAAACTGTTTTTT. It codes for CASSPQVATNEKLFF.

This chain connects TRBV15 to TRBJ2-7, with 8 bases aligning to TRBD1. The J segment lost 2 bases and the V segment lost 0 bases, leaving 3 bases of the junction unmatched. From germline, CDR1 is LNHNV and CDR2 YYDKDF (reference sequence). The CDR3 is made up of 15 amino acids. CDR3 region: CATSREDRAAYEQYF. The CDR3 coding sequence is TGTGCCACCAGCAGAGAGGACAGGGCGGCCTACGAGCAGTACTTC.

The chain uses TRBV4-2 and TRBJ2-7; 8 bases agree with TRBD1. V dropped 5 bases and J dropped 6; count of bases not matched to a gene: 12. The CDR3 has 15 residues. Looked up from germline, CDR1 is LGHNA and CDR2 is YNFKEQ. The CDR3 DNA reads as TGTGCCAGCAGCGTACAGGGGGTGGTCCTTGGCGAGCAGTACTTC. Translation gives CASSVQGVVLGEQYF.

The chain uses TRBV5-8 and TRBJ1-1; the D gene is possibly TRBD1 (5 bases). Germline lookup yields CDR1 SGHTS and CDR2 YDEGEE. Trimming removed 7 bases at V and 1 base at J, with 14 bases between. The CDR3 is made up of 14 amino acids. The CDR3 coding sequence is TGTGCCAGCGCGAAGGGGCCAGGGAACACTGAAGCTTTCTTT. It yields the protein CASAKGPGNTEAFF. Combining the CDR3 with reference TRBV5-8 and TRBJ1-1 gives the whole variable domain EAGVTQSPTHLIKTRGQQATLRCSPISGHTSVYWYQQALGLGLQFLLWYDEGEERNRGNFPPRFSGRQFPNYSSELNVNALELEDSALYLCASAKGPGNTEAFFGQGTRLTVV.

CDR3 DNA: TGTGCCAGCAGCTTAGTGGCTCAGGGGGGGTCACCCCTCCACTTT. Protein product: CASSLVAQGGSPLHF. The rearrangement links TRBV7-9 to TRBJ1-6; 7 bases are a match to TRBD1. This CDR3 has 15 amino acids. The germline V gene has CDR1 SEHNR and CDR2 FQNEAQ (reference sequence). The J segment lost 10 bases and the V segment lost 1 base, leaving 7 bases of the junction unmatched. Full variable domain (outside the CDR3, taken from reference TRBV7-9 and TRBJ1-6): DTGVSQNPRHKITKRGQNVTFRCDPISEHNRLYWYRQTLGQGPEFLTYFQNEAQLEKSRLLSDRFSAERPKGSFSTLEIQRTEQGDSAMYLCASSLVAQGGSPLHFGNGTRLTVT.

On this clonotype itself: Sequence at one end of the junction differs from germline and may be a read error. The genes are TRBV7-2 and TRBJ2-7; TRBD1 is a possible D gene (6 bases). CDR1 SGHTA and CDR2 FQGNSA come from the germline V gene. This CDR3 contains 14 residues. The chain's CDR3 is CPSSLRTEPYEQYF. DNA for the CDR3: TGTCCCAGCAGCCTCAGGACAGAGCCCTACGAGCAGTACTTC.